The sequence of this TCR beta chain was determined in a study of naive and memory T cell subsets. Study-level points and caveats: TCR transcript changes with activation or differentiation may affect this RNA method. More TCRs at tuberculin sites were read as hypersensitivity T cell infiltration. TCRs were reportedly recovered from both biopsy types, mostly tuberculin test sites.

Stated treatment: skin biopsy from PPD injection site in Mantoux-positive individual. The library had UMIs added by 3' ligation of an oligonucleotide to TCR cDNA. This clonotype appeared a few times. What it recognizes is unknown. Amplification of ligated cDNA took four PCR rounds with SP2 and nested alpha and beta constant primers. TCRdb reprocessed the UMI-ligation and nested PCR reads with MiXCR, giving one entry per CDR3 protein. The repertoire has tens of thousands of distinct CDR3 sequences, approximately 6.5% of them found once; the top ten carry 6.2%. CDR1 and CDR2 from the germline V gene are LNHNV and YYDKDF (reference sequence). CDR3 length: 17 amino acids. The germline V and J ends were trimmed by 0 bases and 7 bases, with 22 bases remaining between them.

The clonotype originates from an adult in good health. Material: skin, obtained from a tuberculin skin test site. V and J are TRBV15 and TRBJ2-7; the D is unclear. The CDR3 loop reads CATSRDGVVGITEEQYF. The CDR3 coding sequence is TGTGCCACCAGCAGAGATGGCGTGGTGGGGATAACGGAAGAGCAGTACTTC.